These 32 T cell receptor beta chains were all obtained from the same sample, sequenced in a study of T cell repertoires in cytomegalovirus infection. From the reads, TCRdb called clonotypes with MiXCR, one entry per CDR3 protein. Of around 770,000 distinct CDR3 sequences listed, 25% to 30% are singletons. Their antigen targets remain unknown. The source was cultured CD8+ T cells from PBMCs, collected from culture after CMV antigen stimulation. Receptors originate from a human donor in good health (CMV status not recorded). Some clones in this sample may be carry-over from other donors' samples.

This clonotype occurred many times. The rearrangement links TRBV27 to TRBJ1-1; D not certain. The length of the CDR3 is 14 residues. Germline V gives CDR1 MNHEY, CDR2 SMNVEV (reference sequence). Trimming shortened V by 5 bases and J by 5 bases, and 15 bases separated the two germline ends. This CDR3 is CASSPGPRGTEAFF. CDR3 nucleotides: TGTGCCAGCAGTCCCGGACCCCGAGGGACTGAAGCTTTCTTT.

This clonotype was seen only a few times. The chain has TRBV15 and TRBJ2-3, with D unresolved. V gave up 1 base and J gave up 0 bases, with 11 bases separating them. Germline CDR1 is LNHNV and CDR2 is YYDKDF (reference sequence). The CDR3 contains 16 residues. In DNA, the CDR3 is TGTGCCACCAGCAGAGTGGGTAACCCGAGCACAGATACGCAGTATTTT. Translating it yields CATSRVGNPSTDTQYF.

CDR3 loop: CASSQGLAKGNEQYF. Written as DNA, the CDR3 is TGTGCCAGCAGCCAGGGGCTAGCGAAAGGGAACGAGCAGTACTTC. The chain uses TRBV7-9 and TRBJ2-7; D tentatively fits TRBD1 or TRBD2 (6 bases each). CDR1 is SEHNR and CDR2 is FQNEAQ in the germline V gene (reference sequence). The CDR3 has 15 amino acids. V was cut by 5 bases and J by 5 bases, with 19 bases left in between. Full variable domain (outside the CDR3, taken from reference TRBV7-9 and TRBJ2-7): DTGVSQNPRHKITKRGQNVTFRCDPISEHNRLYWYRQTLGQGPEFLTYFQNEAQLEKSRLLSDRFSAERPKGSFSTLEIQRTEQGDSAMYLCASSQGLAKGNEQYFGPGTRLTVT.

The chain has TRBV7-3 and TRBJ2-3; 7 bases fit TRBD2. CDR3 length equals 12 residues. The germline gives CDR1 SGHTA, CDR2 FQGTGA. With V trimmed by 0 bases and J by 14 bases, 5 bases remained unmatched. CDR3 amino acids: CASSLTGEGWYF. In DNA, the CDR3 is TGTGCCAGCAGCTTAACGGGGGAGGGTTGGTATTTT. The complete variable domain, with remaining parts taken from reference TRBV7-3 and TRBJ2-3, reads GAGVSQTPSNKVTEKGKYVELRCDPISGHTALYWYRQSLGQGPEFLIYFQGTGAADDSGLPNDRFFAVRPEGSVSTLKIQRTERGDSAVYLCASSLTGEGWYFGPGTRLTVL.

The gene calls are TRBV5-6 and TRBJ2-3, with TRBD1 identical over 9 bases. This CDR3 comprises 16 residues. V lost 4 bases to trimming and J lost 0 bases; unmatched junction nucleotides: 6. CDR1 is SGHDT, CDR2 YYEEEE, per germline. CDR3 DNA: TGTGCCAGCAGCCGGGACAGGGTCCCGAGCACAGATACGCAGTATTTT. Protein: CASSRDRVPSTDTQYF.

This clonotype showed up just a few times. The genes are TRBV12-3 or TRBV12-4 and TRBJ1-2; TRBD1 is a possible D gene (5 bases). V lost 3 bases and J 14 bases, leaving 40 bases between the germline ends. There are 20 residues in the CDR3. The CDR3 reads CASSLRPQNPRYRGTRGLTF. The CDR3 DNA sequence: TGTGCCAGCAGTTTGCGCCCCCAGAATCCCCGGTACCGGGGGACTCGTGGTTTGACCTTC.

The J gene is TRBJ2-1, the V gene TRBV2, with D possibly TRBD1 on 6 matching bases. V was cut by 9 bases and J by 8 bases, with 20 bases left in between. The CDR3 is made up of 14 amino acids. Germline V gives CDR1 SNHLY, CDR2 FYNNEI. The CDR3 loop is CARGGRGLPDEQFF. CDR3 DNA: TGTGCCAGAGGCGGCAGGGGCTTGCCCGATGAGCAGTTCTTC. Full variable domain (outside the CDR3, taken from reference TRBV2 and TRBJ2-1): EPEVTQTPSHQVTQMGQEVILRCVPISNHLYFYWYRQILGQKVEFLVSFYNNEISEKSEIFDDQFSVERPDGSNFTLKIRSTKLEDSAMYFCARGGRGLPDEQFFGPGTRLTVL.

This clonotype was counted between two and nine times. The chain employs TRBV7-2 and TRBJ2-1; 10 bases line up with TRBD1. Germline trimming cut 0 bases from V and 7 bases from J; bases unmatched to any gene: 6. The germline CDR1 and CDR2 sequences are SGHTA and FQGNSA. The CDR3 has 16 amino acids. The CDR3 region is CASSLAARQGANEQFF. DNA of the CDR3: TGTGCCAGCAGCTTAGCAGCGAGACAGGGGGCAAATGAGCAGTTCTTC.

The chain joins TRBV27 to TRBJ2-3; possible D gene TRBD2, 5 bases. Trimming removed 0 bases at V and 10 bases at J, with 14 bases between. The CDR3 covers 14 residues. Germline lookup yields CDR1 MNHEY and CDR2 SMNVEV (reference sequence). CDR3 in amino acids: CASSLSEATGSQYF. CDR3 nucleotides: TGTGCCAGCAGTTTATCGGAAGCTACGGGATCGCAGTATTTT.

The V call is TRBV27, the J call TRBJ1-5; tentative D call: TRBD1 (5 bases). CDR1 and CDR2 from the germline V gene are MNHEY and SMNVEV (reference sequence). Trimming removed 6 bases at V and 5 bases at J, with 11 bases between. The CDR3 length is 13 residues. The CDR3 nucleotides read TGTGCCAGCAGATCTAGAGGGGATCAGCCCCAGCATTTT. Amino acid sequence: CASRSRGDQPQHF.

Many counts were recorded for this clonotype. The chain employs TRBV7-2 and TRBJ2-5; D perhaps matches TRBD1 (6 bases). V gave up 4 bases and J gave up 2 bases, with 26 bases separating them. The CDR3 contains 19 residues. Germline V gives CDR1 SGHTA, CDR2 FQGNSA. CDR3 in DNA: TGTGCCAGCAGCTCCCCTACAGGCCCGTCGGGGACACCACAAGAGACCCAGTACTTC. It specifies CASSSPTGPSGTPQETQYF.

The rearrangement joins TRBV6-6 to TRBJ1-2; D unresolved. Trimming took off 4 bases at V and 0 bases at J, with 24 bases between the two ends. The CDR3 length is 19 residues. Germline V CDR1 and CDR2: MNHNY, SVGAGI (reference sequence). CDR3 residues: CASSFHDPILPGANYGYTF. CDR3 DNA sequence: TGTGCCAGCAGTTTCCACGACCCGATTCTCCCCGGCGCTAACTATGGCTACACCTTC.

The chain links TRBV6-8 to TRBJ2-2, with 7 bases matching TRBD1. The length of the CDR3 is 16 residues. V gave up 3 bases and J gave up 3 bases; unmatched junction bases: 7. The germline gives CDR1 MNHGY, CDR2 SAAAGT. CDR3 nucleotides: TGTGCCAGCAGTTATTGGACAGGAGCAGACACCGGGGAGCTGTTTTTT. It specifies CASSYWTGADTGELFF.

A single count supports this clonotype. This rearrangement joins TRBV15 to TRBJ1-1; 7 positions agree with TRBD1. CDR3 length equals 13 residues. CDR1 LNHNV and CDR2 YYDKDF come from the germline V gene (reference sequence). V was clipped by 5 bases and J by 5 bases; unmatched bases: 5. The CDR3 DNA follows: TGTGCCACCAGCGAGGGGGCAGAAACTGAAGCTTTCTTT. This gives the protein CATSEGAETEAFF.

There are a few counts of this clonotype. CDR3 sequence: CATRQGSQPQHF. The CDR3 DNA reads TGTGCCACCCGACAGGGTAGTCAGCCCCAGCATTTT. This chain joins TRBV2 and TRBJ1-5; 7 bases match TRBD1. With V trimmed by 10 bases and J by 6 bases, 6 bases remained unmatched. Germline CDR1 reads SNHLY; CDR2 reads FYNNEI. The CDR3 spans 12 residues.

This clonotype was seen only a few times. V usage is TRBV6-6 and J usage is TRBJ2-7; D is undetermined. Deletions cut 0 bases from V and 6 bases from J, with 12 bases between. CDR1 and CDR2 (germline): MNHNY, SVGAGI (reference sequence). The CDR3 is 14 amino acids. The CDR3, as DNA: TGTGCCAGCAGTTACTCGATTACGGGCAGCGAGCAGTACTTC. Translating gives CASSYSITGSEQYF.

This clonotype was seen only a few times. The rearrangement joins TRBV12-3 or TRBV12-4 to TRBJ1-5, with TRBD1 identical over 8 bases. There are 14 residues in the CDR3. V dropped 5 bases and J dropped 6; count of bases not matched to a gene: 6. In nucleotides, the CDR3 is TGTGCCAGCAGTGGCAGGGGGCCAGTTCAGCCCCAGCATTTT. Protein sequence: CASSGRGPVQPQHF.

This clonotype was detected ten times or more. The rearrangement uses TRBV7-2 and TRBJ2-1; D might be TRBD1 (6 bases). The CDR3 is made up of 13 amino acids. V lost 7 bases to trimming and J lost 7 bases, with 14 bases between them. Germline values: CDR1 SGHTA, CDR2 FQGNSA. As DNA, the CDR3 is TGTGCCAGCAACCAGCAGGGGATGAATGAGCAGTTCTTC. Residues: CASNQQGMNEQFF.

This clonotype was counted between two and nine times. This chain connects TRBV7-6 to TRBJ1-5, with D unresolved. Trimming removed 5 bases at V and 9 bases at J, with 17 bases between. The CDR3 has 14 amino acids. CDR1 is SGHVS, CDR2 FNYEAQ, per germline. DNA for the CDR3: TGTGCCAGCAGCCCGCCGGGATCCCCAGGGCCCCAGCATTTT. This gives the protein CASSPPGSPGPQHF.

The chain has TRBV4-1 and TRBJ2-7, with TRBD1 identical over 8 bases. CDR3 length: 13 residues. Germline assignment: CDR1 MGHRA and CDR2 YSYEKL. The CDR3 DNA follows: TGCGCCAGCAGTCCCCCGACAGGGGAGGCTTTGGTCGTC. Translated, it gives CASSPPTGEALVV.

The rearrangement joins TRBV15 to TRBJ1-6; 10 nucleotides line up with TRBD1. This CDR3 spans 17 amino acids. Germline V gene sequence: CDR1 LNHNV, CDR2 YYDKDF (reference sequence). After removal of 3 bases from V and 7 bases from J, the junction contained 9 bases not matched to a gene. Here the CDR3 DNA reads TGTGCCACCAGCAGTCTGCCGGGACAGGGGAGAAATTCACCCCTCCACTTT. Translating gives CATSSLPGQGRNSPLHF.

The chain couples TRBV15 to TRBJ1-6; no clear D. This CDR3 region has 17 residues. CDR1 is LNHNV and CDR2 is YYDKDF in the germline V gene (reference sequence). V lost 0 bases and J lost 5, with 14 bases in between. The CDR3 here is CATSREGTPVDNSPLHF. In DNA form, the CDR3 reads TGTGCCACCAGCAGAGAGGGCACCCCGGTAGATAATTCACCCCTCCACTTT.

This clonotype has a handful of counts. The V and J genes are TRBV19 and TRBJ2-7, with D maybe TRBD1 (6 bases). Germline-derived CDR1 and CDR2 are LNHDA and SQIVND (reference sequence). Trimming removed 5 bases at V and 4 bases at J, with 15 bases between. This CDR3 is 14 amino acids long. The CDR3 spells CASSPRGLAYEQYV. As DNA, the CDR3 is TGTGCCAGTAGTCCCAGGGGATTAGCATACGAGCAGTACGTC.

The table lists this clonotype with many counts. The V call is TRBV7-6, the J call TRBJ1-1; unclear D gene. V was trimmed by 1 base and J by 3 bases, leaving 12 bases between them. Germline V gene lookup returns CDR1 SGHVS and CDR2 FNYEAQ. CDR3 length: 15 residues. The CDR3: CASSLEPGSDTEAFF. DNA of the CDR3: TGTGCCAGCAGCTTAGAACCGGGTTCGGACACTGAAGCTTTCTTT. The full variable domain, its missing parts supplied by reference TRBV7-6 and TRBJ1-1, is GAGVSQSPRYKVTKRGQDVALRCDPISGHVSLYWYRQALGQGPEFLTYFNYEAQQDKSGLPNDRFSAERPEGSISTLTIQRTEQRDSAMYRCASSLEPGSDTEAFFGQGTRLTVV.

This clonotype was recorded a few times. The CDR3 reads CASSSGKPGANVLTF. CDR3 in DNA: TGTGCCAGCAGCTCGGGGAAGCCTGGGGCCAACGTCCTGACTTTC. The gene calls are TRBV7-8 and TRBJ2-6, with D possibly TRBD2 on 5 matching bases. V lost 4 bases and J 2 bases, leaving 9 bases between the germline ends. CDR3 length: 15 residues. Per the germline V gene, CDR1 is SGHVS and CDR2 is FQNEAQ.

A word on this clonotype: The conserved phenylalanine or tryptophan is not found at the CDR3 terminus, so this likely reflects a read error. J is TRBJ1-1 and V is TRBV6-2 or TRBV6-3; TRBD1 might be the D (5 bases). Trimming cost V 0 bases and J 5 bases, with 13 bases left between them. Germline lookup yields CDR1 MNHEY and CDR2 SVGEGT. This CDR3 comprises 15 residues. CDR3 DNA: TGTGCCAGCAGTTACTCTACTCAGGGAGGGACTGAAGCTTTCATT. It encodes CASSYSTQGGTEAFI.

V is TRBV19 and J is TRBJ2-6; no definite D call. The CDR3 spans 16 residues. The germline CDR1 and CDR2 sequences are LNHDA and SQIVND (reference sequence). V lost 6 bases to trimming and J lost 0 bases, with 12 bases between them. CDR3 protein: CASRGRPYSGANVLTF. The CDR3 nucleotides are TGTGCCAGTAGGGGCAGGCCTTACTCTGGGGCCAACGTCCTGACTTTC.

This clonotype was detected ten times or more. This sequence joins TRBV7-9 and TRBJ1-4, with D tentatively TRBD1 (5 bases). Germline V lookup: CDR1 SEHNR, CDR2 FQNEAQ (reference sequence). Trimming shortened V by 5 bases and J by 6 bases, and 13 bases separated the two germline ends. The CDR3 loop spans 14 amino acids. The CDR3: CASSHRDGDEKLFF. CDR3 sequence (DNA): TGTGCCAGCAGCCACCGGGACGGAGATGAAAAACTGTTTTTT.

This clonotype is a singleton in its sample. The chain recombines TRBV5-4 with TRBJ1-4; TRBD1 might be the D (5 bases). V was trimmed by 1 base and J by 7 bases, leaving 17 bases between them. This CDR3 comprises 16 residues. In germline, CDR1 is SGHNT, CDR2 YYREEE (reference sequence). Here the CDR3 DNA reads TGTGCCAGCAGCTTGCGTAGGGAAACAGGCGGTGAAAAACTGTTTTTT. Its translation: CASSLRRETGGEKLFF.

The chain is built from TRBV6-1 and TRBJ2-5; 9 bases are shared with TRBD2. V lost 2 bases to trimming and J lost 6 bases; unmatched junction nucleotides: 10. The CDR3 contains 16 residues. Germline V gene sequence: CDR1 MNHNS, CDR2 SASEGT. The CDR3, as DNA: TGTGCCAGCAGTGAATTGTCTAGCGGGGCGGGACAGACCCAGTACTTC. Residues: CASSELSSGAGQTQYF.

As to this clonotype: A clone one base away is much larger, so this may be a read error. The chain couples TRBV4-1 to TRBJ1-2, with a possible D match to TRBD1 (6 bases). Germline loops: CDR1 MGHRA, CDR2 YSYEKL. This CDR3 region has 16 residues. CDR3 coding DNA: TGTGCCAGCAGCCAAGATAGGAGGACAGTAGTGGAAGATCGCACCTTC. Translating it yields CASSQDRRTVVEDRTF.

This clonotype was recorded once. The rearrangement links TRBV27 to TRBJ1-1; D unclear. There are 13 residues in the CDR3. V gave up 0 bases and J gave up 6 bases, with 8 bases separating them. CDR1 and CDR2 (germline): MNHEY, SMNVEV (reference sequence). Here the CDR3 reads CASSLSIRAEAFF. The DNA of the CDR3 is TGTGCCAGCAGTTTATCGATTCGGGCTGAAGCTTTCTTT.